This T cell receptor beta chain originates from a study of cytomegalovirus exposure and HLA in healthy donors. CDR1 is LNHDA and CDR2 is SQIVND in the germline V gene (reference sequence). The CDR3 is 14 amino acids. V was cut by 1 base and J by 6 bases, with 13 bases left in between. This clone was counted between two and nine times. What it binds is unknown. Amplification used 60 Vbeta primers and 13 Jbeta primers. Only in-frame clones appear in the TCRdb table, and some are missing; sequencing was by immunoSEQ multiplex PCR. In the table there are approximately 110,000 clones, roughly three quarters of which are singletons. Regarding the study as a whole: The likely explanation for a cluster of highly shared sequence variants was sequencing artifact.

The rearrangement uses TRBV19 and TRBJ2-7; perhaps TRBD1 as D (5 bases). The sequencing input was PBMCs. The sequence derives from a man in his forties in good health and CMV-seronegative. CDR3 DNA: TGTGCCAGTAGTATAGTTAAAGGGGCAGGCGAGCAGTACTTC. This codes for CASSIVKGAGEQYF.